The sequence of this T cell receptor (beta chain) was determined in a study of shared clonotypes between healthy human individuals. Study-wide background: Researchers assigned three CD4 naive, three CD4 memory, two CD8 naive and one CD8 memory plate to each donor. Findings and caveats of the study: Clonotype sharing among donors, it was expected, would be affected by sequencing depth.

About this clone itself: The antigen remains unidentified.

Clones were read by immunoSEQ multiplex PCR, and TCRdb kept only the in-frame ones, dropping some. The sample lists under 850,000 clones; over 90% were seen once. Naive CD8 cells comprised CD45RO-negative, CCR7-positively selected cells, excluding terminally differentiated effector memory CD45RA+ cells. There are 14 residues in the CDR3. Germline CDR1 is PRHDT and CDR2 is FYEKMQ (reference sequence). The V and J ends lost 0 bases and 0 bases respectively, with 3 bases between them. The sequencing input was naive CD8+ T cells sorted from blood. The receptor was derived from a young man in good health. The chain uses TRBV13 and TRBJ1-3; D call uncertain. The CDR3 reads CASSLGFSGNTIYF. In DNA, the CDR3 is TGTGCCAGCAGCTTAGGATTCTCTGGAAACACCATATATTTT.